This T cell receptor (beta chain) derives from a study of blood T cell repertoires in COVID-19. Study details: Spain, Italy and the United States supplied samples that represented acute and convalescent COVID-19. In each case, the material was cDNA or gDNA derived from T cells, B-cell-depleted T cells, or PBMCs.

Only in-frame clones appear in the TCRdb table, and some are missing; sequencing was by immunoSEQ multiplex PCR. The table shows roughly 160,000 clones, with about 88% occurring only once. Germline CDR1 is LNHDA and CDR2 is SQIVND (reference sequence). This CDR3 contains 12 residues. The V end was cut by 9 bases, the J end by 7 bases, with 15 bases between. This TCR derives from a man aged 40-55 years with acute or convalescent COVID-19. The rearrangement links TRBV19 to TRBJ1-1; possibly TRBD1 for D (5 bases). Sequenced: peripheral blood. Here the CDR3 DNA reads TGTGCCAGCACCAGGGACGGGGGTGAAGCTTTCTTT. Translation: CASTRDGGEAFF.